This TCR beta chain was identified in a study of identical twins. Study observations and caveats: Cross-sectional statistics, not tracking of the same donors, supported the conclusions. Cord blood beta clonotypes that were abundant carried fewer insertions, and memory repertoires showed no such trend. Twins shared out-of-frame alpha sequences with excess low generation probability.

A universal primer site was created by template switching, with the cDNA bearing unique molecular identifiers. TCRdb reanalysed the 5' RACE reads using MiXCR and keeps one entry per CDR3 protein. The top ten clones hold approximately 12% of a sample with under 450,000 distinct CDR3 sequences, 18% of them seen once. The CDR3 contains 15 residues. The germline V gene encodes CDR1 SGHRS and CDR2 YFSETQ. J lost 3 bases, V lost 9 bases, and 11 bases had no gene match. This clonotype has a count of ten or more. Its antigen is undetermined. This receptor was identified in a man aged 50-59 years in good health. J is TRBJ2-7 and V is TRBV5-1; 11 bases map to TRBD1. The specimen was naive T cells sorted from blood. Written as DNA, the CDR3 is TGCGCCACCAAACCGGGACAGGGGGAGTACTACGAGCAGTACTTC. It specifies CATKPGQGEYYEQYF.